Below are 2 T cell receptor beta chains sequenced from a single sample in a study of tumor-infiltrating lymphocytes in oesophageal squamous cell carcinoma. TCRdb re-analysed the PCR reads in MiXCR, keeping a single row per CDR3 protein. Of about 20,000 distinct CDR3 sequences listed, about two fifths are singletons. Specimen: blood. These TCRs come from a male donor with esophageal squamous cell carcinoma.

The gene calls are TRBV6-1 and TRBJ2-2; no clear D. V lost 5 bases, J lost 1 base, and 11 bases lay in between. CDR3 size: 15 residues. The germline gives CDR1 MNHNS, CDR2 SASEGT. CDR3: CASSSNGVNTGELFF. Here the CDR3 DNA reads TGTGCCAGCAGTTCTAACGGAGTGAACACCGGGGAGCTGTTTTTT.

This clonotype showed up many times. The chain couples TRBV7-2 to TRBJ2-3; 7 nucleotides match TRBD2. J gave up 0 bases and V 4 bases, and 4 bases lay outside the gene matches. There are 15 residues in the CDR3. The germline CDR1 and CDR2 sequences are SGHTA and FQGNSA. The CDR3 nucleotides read TGTGCCAGCAGCTCGAAGCGGGGCAGCACAGATACGCAGTATTTT. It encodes CASSSKRGSTDTQYF. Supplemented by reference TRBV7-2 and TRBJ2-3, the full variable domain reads GAGVSQSPSNKVTEKGKDVELRCDPISGHTALYWYRQSLGQGLEFLIYFQGNSAPDKSGLPSDRFSAERTGGSVSTLTIQRTQQEDSAVYLCASSSKRGSTDTQYFGPGTRLTVL.